Following are 27 T cell receptor beta chains from one sample sequenced in a study of control samples from healthy donors and cancer patients. Assay used: immunoSEQ multiplex PCR; TCRdb lists only in-frame clones, some missing. Among 100,000 to 150,000 clones listed, around 90% were seen once. Material for sequencing was blood. The origin of the receptors is a man between 40 and 49 years old in good health.

The V call is TRBV10-3, the J call TRBJ1-4; no clear D. This CDR3 has 12 residues. Germline CDR1 is ENHRY and CDR2 is SYGVKD. V lost 3 bases to trimming and J lost 7 bases, with 6 bases between them. CDR3 protein: CAISDDFEKLFF. The CDR3 DNA reads TGTGCCATCAGTGACGATTTTGAAAAACTGTTTTTT.

Here the CDR3 reads CASSQGAGPGNTIYF. Written as DNA, the CDR3 is TGCGCCAGCAGCCAGGGGGCGGGCCCTGGAAACACCATATATTTT. V and J are TRBV4-1 and TRBJ1-3, with D possibly matching TRBD1 (6 bases). Germline CDR1 MGHRA, CDR2 YSYEKL. CDR3 size: 15 residues. The V end lost 3 bases, the J end lost 2 bases, and 11 bases lay between the germline ends.

This clone was counted a few times. V usage is TRBV3-1 (or the pseudogene TRBV3-2) and J usage is TRBJ2-2; 12 bases agree with TRBD2. The CDR3 covers 17 residues. With V trimmed by 3 bases and J by 5 bases, 7 bases remained unmatched. CDR1 LGHDT and CDR2 YNNKEL come from the germline V gene (reference sequence). The CDR3 loop reads CASSQELAGGLTGELFF. The CDR3 nucleotides are TGTGCCAGCAGCCAGGAGCTAGCGGGGGGGCTAACCGGGGAGCTGTTTTTT.

This chain connects TRBV27 to TRBJ2-2; TRBD2 matches at 13 bases. Germline V lookup: CDR1 MNHEY, CDR2 SMNVEV (reference sequence). This CDR3 is 14 amino acids long. V was clipped by 6 bases and J by 8 bases; unmatched bases: 3. Written as DNA, the CDR3 is TGTGCCAGCAGCGGACTAGCGGGGGCGGGGGAGCTGTTTTTT. Residues: CASSGLAGAGELFF.

The rearrangement joins TRBV12-3 or TRBV12-4 to TRBJ2-5; D gene unclear. Trimming pared 5 bases from V and 5 bases from J, leaving 6 bases between. The CDR3 is made up of 11 amino acids. In nucleotides, the CDR3 is TGTGCCAGCAGTATTAGGGAGACCCAGTACTTC. This codes for CASSIRETQYF.

V usage is TRBV19 and J usage is TRBJ1-4, with unresolved D. V lost 2 bases and J lost 0, with 13 bases in between. Germline V gives CDR1 LNHDA, CDR2 SQIVND (reference sequence). This CDR3 is 17 amino acids long. As DNA, the CDR3 is TGTGCCAGTAGTATAACAGTCAGGCGGACAACTAATGAAAAACTGTTTTTT. This gives the protein CASSITVRRTTNEKLFF.

The V gene is TRBV2, the J gene TRBJ1-4; D is unclear. This CDR3 contains 13 residues. V was shortened by 1 base and J by 8 bases, with 8 bases between the two germline ends. Germline V gene sequence: CDR1 SNHLY, CDR2 FYNNEI. The CDR3 nucleotides read TGTGCCAGCAGTGAAGACCTGGAGGAAAAACTGTTTTTT. This codes for CASSEDLEEKLFF.

The V gene is TRBV10-3, the J gene TRBJ2-1, with TRBD2 identical over 9 bases. CDR3 length equals 15 residues. J was trimmed by 7 bases and V by 3 bases; bases with no gene match: 7. Looked up from germline, CDR1 is ENHRY and CDR2 is SYGVKD. In DNA, the CDR3 is TGTGCCATCAGTGACGTCCTGCGGGGGGGAAATGAGCAGTTCTTC. Translated: CAISDVLRGGNEQFF.

For the CDR3, the DNA is TGTGCCAGCAGGGACCGGGACATTGGAACAACTGAAGCTTTCTTT. Amino acid sequence: CASRDRDIGTTEAFF. The chain is built from TRBV2 and TRBJ1-1; TRBD1 is a possible D gene (6 bases). The CDR3 runs 15 residues. Germline CDR1 SNHLY, CDR2 FYNNEI. The V gene lost 6 bases and the J gene lost 5 bases, with 19 bases spanning the gap.

The chain recombines TRBV10-3 with TRBJ2-2; maybe TRBD2 (7 bases). Germline V gives CDR1 ENHRY, CDR2 SYGVKD. There are 17 residues in the CDR3. V was shortened by 6 bases and J by 7 bases, with 24 bases between the two germline ends. The CDR3 bases are TGTGCCATCAGCTCAAATGGGGTGGGGGGGCCCGGCGGGGAGCTGTTTTTT. Amino acids: CAISSNGVGGPGGELFF.

There are a few counts of this clone. This chain links TRBV5-5 with TRBJ1-2; no clear D gene. The length of the CDR3 is 12 residues. The germline V gene has CDR1 SGHKS and CDR2 YYEKEE (reference sequence). V lost 3 bases, J lost 4 bases, and 7 bases lay in between. This CDR3 is CASSSLVYGYTF. The CDR3 bases are TGTGCCAGCAGCTCCCTAGTCTATGGCTACACCTTC.

The rearrangement joins TRBV25-1 to TRBJ1-2, with D uncertain. Germline-derived CDR1 and CDR2 are MGHDK and SYGVNS. The V end lost 5 bases, the J end lost 6 bases, and 13 bases lay between the germline ends. The CDR3 contains 13 residues. The CDR3 coding sequence is TGTGCCAGCAGTTCGCCCCGGGGAAATGGCTACACCTTC. Its protein product is CASSSPRGNGYTF.

This sequence joins TRBV16 and TRBJ1-6; the D is unclear. In germline, CDR1 is KGHSY, CDR2 FQNENV. V was clipped by 4 bases and J by 0 bases, with 7 bases between them. The CDR3 covers 15 residues. CDR3 sequence (DNA): TGTGCCAGCAGCCCTTATAACTCCTATAATTCACCCCTCCACTTT. Translating gives CASSPYNSYNSPLHF.

This clone has only one observation. This chain uses TRBV11-1 with TRBJ2-5; no clear D. V lost 6 bases and J 1 base, leaving 6 bases between the germline ends. The CDR3 consists of 12 residues. Per germline, CDR1 SGHAT and CDR2 FQDESV (reference sequence). The CDR3: CASRGLQETQYF. CDR3 in DNA: TGTGCCAGCAGAGGCCTCCAAGAGACCCAGTACTTC. Filled out from reference TRBV11-1 and TRBJ2-5, the complete variable domain reads EAEVAQSPRYKITEKSQAVAFWCDPISGHATLYWYRQILGQGPELLVQFQDESVVDDSQLPKDRFSAERLKGVDSTLKIQPAELGDSAMYLCASRGLQETQYFGPGTRLLVL.

The rearrangement uses TRBV10-2 and TRBJ1-1; tentatively, D is TRBD1 (5 bases). Deletions cut 9 bases from V and 7 bases from J, with 15 bases between. Germline V gene lookup returns CDR1 WSHSY and CDR2 SAAADI. The CDR3 is 12 amino acids. The CDR3 DNA is TGCGCCAGTCATCAAGGGGCGAATGAAGCTTTCTTT. Protein sequence: CASHQGANEAFF.

Here the CDR3 reads CASRQSGTGRGYTF. CDR3 in DNA: TGTGCCAGCAGACAATCCGGGACAGGGAGAGGCTACACCTTC. The gene calls are TRBV5-4 and TRBJ1-2, with 9 bases matching TRBD1. The CDR3 runs to 14 residues. CDR1 SGHNT and CDR2 YYREEE come from the germline V gene (reference sequence). Unmatched junction bases numbered 10, after V lost 5 bases and J lost 8 bases.

The V and J genes are TRBV11-2 and TRBJ1-5; 7 bases fit TRBD1. V lost 5 bases, J lost 4 bases, and 8 bases stayed unmatched. The length of the CDR3 is 15 residues. Germline V gene data show CDR1 as SGHAT and CDR2 as FQNNGV. CDR3 sequence: CASSPGDRLNQPQHF. The CDR3, as DNA: TGTGCCAGCAGCCCGGGGGACAGACTGAATCAGCCCCAGCATTTT.

This chain uses TRBV9 with TRBJ1-3; TRBD1 matches 7 bases. Germline CDR1 SGDLS, CDR2 YYNGEE. The trim removed 7 bases at V and 2 bases at J, leaving 3 bases unmatched. This CDR3 is built from 13 residues. The DNA for the CDR3 is TGTGCCAGCGCCACAGGGGCTGGAAACACCATATATTTT. Protein product: CASATGAGNTIYF.

The chain employs TRBV6-5 and TRBJ1-2, with D tentatively TRBD1 (6 bases). This CDR3 contains 15 residues. V gave up 5 bases and J gave up 7 bases, with 20 bases separating them. Germline assignment: CDR1 MNHEY and CDR2 SVGAGI. CDR3 coding DNA: TGTGCCAGCAGTACCTCCCGAGGGGGTGGTCGTGGCTACACCTTC. Its protein product is CASSTSRGGGRGYTF.

This clone was detected only once. This chain links TRBV7-8 with TRBJ2-1; no clear D. Trimming removed 0 bases at V and 7 bases at J, with 10 bases between. This CDR3 is built from 14 residues. Germline CDR1 is SGHVS and CDR2 is FQNEAQ. For the CDR3, the DNA is TGTGCCAGCAGCTTAGCGTGGGCGAGGAATGAGCAGTTCTTC. Amino acid sequence: CASSLAWARNEQFF. The variable domain in full, with the rest retrieved from reference TRBV7-8 and TRBJ2-1, is GAGVSQSPRYKVAKRGQDVALRCDPISGHVSLFWYQQALGQGPEFLTYFQNEAQLDKSGLPSDRFFAERPEGSVSTLKIQRTQQEDSAVYLCASSLAWARNEQFFGPGTRLTVL.

The rearrangement links TRBV11-2 to TRBJ1-5; tentatively, D is TRBD1 (5 bases). V gave up 0 bases and J gave up 4 bases, with 7 bases separating them. There are 14 residues in the CDR3. In germline, CDR1 is SGHAT, CDR2 FQNNGV. This CDR3 is CASSLDRGNQPQHF. The CDR3 DNA is TGTGCCAGCAGCTTAGACCGGGGGAATCAGCCCCAGCATTTT.

A remark on this clone: The sample has other DNA sequences that encode this CDR3 too. This sequence joins TRBV4-1 and TRBJ1-6; D unclear. The CDR3 is 13 amino acids. The germline V gene has CDR1 MGHRA and CDR2 YSYEKL. Trimming took 0 bases from V and 10 from J, leaving 7 bases between them. DNA of the CDR3: TGCGCCAGCAGCCAAGATCTGGAATCACCCCTCCACTTT. This codes for CASSQDLESPLHF.

The genes are TRBV7-6 and TRBJ2-1; a possible D gene is TRBD2 (6 bases). The CDR3 is 15 amino acids. The germline gives CDR1 SGHVS, CDR2 FNYEAQ. The germline V and J ends were trimmed by 6 bases and 7 bases, with 19 bases remaining between them. The CDR3 loop reads CASRSLSGLRNEQFF. The DNA for the CDR3 is TGTGCCAGCAGGTCTCTTAGTGGACTACGAAATGAGCAGTTCTTC.

CDR3 amino acids: CATSREGLGGYTF. The CDR3, as DNA: TGTGCCACCAGCAGAGAAGGGTTGGGGGGCTACACCTTC. The V gene is TRBV15, the J gene TRBJ1-2; D is unresolved. The CDR3 runs to 13 residues. With 0 bases removed from V and 8 bases from J, the gap between germline ends came to 10 bases. CDR1 and CDR2 (germline): LNHNV, YYDKDF (reference sequence).

This chain uses TRBV5-1 with TRBJ2-7; the match to TRBD1 covers 8 bases. The CDR3 has 14 amino acids. CDR1 is SGHRS and CDR2 is YFSETQ in the germline V gene. Unmatched junction bases numbered 7, after V lost 5 bases and J lost 3 bases. Here the CDR3 DNA reads TGCGCCAGCAGTAGGACAGGGAGCAACTACGAGCAGTACTTC. This gives the protein CASSRTGSNYEQYF.

The table lists this clone with a few counts. This chain links TRBV10-2 with TRBJ2-2; the D gene is possibly TRBD1 (6 bases). Germline loops: CDR1 WSHSY, CDR2 SAAADI. This CDR3 has 15 residues. V lost 2 bases and J 7 bases, leaving 14 bases between the germline ends. CDR3 loop: CASSETSGVGGELFF. For the CDR3, the DNA is TGCGCCAGCAGTGAGACTTCAGGGGTCGGCGGGGAGCTGTTTTTT.

Turning to this clone: The junction departs from the called germline gene at one end, perhaps through a read error. The chain joins TRBV5-5 to TRBJ1-1; TRBD1 is a possible D gene (5 bases). The CDR3 loop spans 14 amino acids. Looked up from germline, CDR1 is SGHKS and CDR2 is YYEKEE (reference sequence). CDR3 coding DNA: TGTGCCAGCTGCTTCGGGGGGGTGAACACTGAAGCTTTCTTT. It encodes CASCFGGVNTEAFF.